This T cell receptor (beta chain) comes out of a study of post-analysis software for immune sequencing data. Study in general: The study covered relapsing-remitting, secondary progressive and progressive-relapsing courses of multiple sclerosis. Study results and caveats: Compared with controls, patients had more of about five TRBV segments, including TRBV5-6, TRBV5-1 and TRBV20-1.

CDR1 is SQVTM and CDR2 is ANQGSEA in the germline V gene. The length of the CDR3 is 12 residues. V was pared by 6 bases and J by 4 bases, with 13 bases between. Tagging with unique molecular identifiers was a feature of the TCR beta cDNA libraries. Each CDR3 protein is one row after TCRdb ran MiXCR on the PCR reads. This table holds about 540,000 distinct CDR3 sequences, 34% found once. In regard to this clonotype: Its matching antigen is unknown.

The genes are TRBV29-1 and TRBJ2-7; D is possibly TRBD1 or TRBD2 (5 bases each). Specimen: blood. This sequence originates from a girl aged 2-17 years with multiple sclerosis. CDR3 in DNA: TGCAGCGTGACCCGGGACGGTTACGAGCAGTACTTC. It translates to CSVTRDGYEQYF.